The TCR beta chain described here comes from a study of cytomegalovirus exposure and HLA in healthy donors. 60 Vbeta and 13 Jbeta primers were used in PCR. The method was immunoSEQ multiplex PCR; TCRdb's version includes in-frame clones alone and lacks a portion of them. Of around 120,000 clones listed, approximately 77% are singletons. Per germline, CDR1 MNHEY and CDR2 SMNVEV (reference sequence). The CDR3 sequence is 15 residues long. V lost 9 bases and J lost 5; bases outside the gene matches: 14. The specimen sequenced was PBMCs. The source of this sequence is a man aged 45-60 years in good health and CMV-seropositive. This rearrangement joins TRBV27 to TRBJ1-1; 8 bases match TRBD1. CDR3 residues: CASNTLRGLWTEAFF. The CDR3 region has the DNA TGTGCCAGTAACACTCTCAGGGGGCTGTGGACTGAAGCTTTCTTT.